The present TCR beta chain was sequenced within a study of T-cell reconstitution after alpha-beta-depleted transplantation in children. Germline CDR1 reads SGHTS; CDR2 reads YDEGEE. The CDR3 runs to 16 residues. Trimming removed 4 bases from V and 2 bases from J; junction bases left unmatched: 6. The table lists this clonotype with a count of one. For TCRbeta, the library was prepared with unique molecular identifiers. MiXCR was run by TCRdb on the PCR reads, yielding one entry per CDR3 protein. The sample consists of about a million distinct CDR3 sequences, 25% to 35% of them appearing once. This TCR was recovered from a boy under three years old who had a stem cell transplant for SCID, so the T cells may come from the graft donor. This chain joins TRBV5-8 and TRBJ2-6; 7 bases are a match to TRBD1. The source was PBMCs, mostly from graft donor cells, collected 360 days after TCRalphabeta/CD19-depleted stem cell transplant. The CDR3 DNA is TGTGCCAGCAGCCCGACAGGGATGGCTGGGGCCAACGTCCTGACTTTC. It translates to CASSPTGMAGANVLTF.